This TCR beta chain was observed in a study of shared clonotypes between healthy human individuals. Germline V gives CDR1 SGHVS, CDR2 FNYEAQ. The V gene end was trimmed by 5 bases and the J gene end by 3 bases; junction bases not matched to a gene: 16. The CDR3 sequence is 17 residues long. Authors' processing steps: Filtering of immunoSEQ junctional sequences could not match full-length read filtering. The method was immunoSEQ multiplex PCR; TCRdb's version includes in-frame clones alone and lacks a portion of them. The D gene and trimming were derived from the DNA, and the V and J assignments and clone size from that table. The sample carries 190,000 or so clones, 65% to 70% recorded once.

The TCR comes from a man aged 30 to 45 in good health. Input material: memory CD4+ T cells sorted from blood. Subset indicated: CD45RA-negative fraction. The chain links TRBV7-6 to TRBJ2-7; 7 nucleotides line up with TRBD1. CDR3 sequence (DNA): TGTGCCAGCAGCGTGAGGCCCGGGACAGACCCCAACTACGAGCAGTACTTC. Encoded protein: CASSVRPGTDPNYEQYF.